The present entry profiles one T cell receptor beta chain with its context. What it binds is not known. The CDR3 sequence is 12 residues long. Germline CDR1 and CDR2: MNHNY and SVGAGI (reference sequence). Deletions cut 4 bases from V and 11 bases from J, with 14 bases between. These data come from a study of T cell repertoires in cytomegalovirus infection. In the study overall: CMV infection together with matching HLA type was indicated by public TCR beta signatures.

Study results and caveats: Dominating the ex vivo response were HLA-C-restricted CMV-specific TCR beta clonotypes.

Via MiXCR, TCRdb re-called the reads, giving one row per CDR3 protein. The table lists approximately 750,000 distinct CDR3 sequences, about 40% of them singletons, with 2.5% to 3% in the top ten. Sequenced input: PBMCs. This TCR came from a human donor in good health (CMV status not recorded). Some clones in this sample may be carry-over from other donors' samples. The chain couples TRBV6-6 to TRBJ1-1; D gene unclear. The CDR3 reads CASSSLREAAFF. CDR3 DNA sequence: TGTGCCAGCAGTTCTCTGAGGGAGGCGGCTTTCTTT.